This T cell receptor (beta chain) came from a study of shared clonotypes between healthy human individuals. Naive-designated CD8 cells lacked CD45RO, were positively enriched for CCR7, and omitted terminally differentiated effector memory CD45RA+ cells. Details on this clone: The antigen is undetermined.

This CDR3 comprises 15 residues. Per the germline V gene, CDR1 is MGHRA and CDR2 is YSYEKL. V gave up 1 base and J gave up 4 bases; unmatched junction bases: 4. Overall study findings and caveats: Against clonotypes common to all four donors, non-shared ones had lower generation probabilities.

Execution of the assay was at deep level. Clones were sequenced by immunoSEQ multiplex PCR, and TCRdb holds only the in-frame ones, with some missing. In the table there are roughly 600,000 clones, roughly 98% of which are singletons. The sequence was collected from a man younger than 45 in good health. J is TRBJ2-3 and V is TRBV4-1; 8 bases map to TRBD1. What was sequenced was naive CD8+ T cells sorted from blood. CDR3 DNA sequence: TGCGCCAGCAGCCAAGTTGACAGGGGCCCAGATACGCAGTATTTT. It translates to CASSQVDRGPDTQYF.